Below, 27 T cell receptor beta chains from the same sample are listed, as sequenced in a study of blood T cell repertoires in COVID-19 (TCRdb year 2020). Library prep was done by the immunoSEQ multiplex PCR assay. TCRdb stores this immuneACCESS table with in-frame sequences only. Part of the clones is absent; in the studies checked, under half of the shortfall reflects unresolved V genes, and no reason is known for the rest. The sample table records about 18,000 clones; just over 90% of these occur just once. The ten largest clones take up 15% to 20% of the sample. Sequences were obtained from peripheral blood. The receptors derive from a human donor in a cohort sampled during active COVID-19.

The chain recombines TRBV19 with TRBJ2-1, with 10 bases that match TRBD1. The CDR3 is 15 residues long. Trimming cost V 6 bases and J 9 bases; bases outside gene matches: 11. CDR1 and CDR2 from the germline V gene are LNHDA and SQIVND (reference sequence). CDR3 residues: CASSRQGAGSSEQFF. CDR3 nucleotide sequence: TGTGCCAGTAGCAGACAGGGGGCCGGTTCCAGTGAGCAGTTCTTC.

V usage is TRBV19 and J usage is TRBJ1-5, with D perhaps matching TRBD1 (6 bases). The CDR3 loop spans 17 amino acids. The V gene lost 3 bases and the J gene lost 0 bases, with 15 bases spanning the gap. CDR1 is LNHDA and CDR2 is SQIVND in the germline V gene (reference sequence). The CDR3: CASSMRQGSGSNQPQHF. The CDR3 nucleotides are TGTGCCAGTAGTATGAGGCAGGGGTCTGGTAGCAATCAGCCCCAGCATTTT.

V is TRBV9 and J is TRBJ2-3; D unresolved. Trimming took off 3 bases at V and 8 bases at J, with 16 bases between the two ends. This CDR3 has 14 residues. The germline V gene has CDR1 SGDLS and CDR2 YYNGEE. The CDR3, as DNA: TGTGCCAGCAGCGGTAGCCGACCTGGTGGTACGCAGTATTTT. It specifies CASSGSRPGGTQYF.

V usage is TRBV28 and J usage is TRBJ2-1, with 8 positions matching TRBD2. With V trimmed by 4 bases and J by 8 bases, 16 bases remained unmatched. CDR1 is MDHEN and CDR2 is SYDVKM in the germline V gene. CDR3 length: 17 residues. The CDR3 loop is CASSSRFDGRAFDEQFF. In DNA, the CDR3 is TGTGCCAGCAGTTCCCGGTTTGACGGGAGGGCCTTCGATGAGCAGTTCTTC.

The chain combines TRBV6-5 with TRBJ2-7; perhaps TRBD1 as D (6 bases). The V gene lost 8 bases and the J gene lost 4 bases, with 15 bases spanning the gap. The CDR3 covers 13 residues. Germline CDR1 MNHEY, CDR2 SVGAGI. DNA of the CDR3: TGTGCCAGCGGGACGGCGCAGGGGTACGAGCAGTACTTC. This codes for CASGTAQGYEQYF.

V and J are TRBV5-4 and TRBJ2-1, with 7 bases that match TRBD2. Trimming removed 2 bases from V and 2 bases from J; junction bases left unmatched: 7. CDR3 length equals 16 residues. Germline-derived CDR1 and CDR2 are SGHNT and YYREEE (reference sequence). DNA for the CDR3: TGTGCCAGCAGCTTCGCGGGCGGGAGTGCCTACAATGAGCAGTTCTTC. The encoded protein is CASSFAGGSAYNEQFF.

The rearrangement links TRBV19 to TRBJ1-2; D may be TRBD1 (5 bases). V lost 11 bases and J lost 0, with 22 bases in between. The CDR3 is 16 residues long. Looked up from germline, CDR1 is LNHDA and CDR2 is SQIVND (reference sequence). CDR3 coding DNA: TGTGCCTCAAACAACGCTAAGGGGATTTCTAACTATGGCTACACCTTC. This encodes CASNNAKGISNYGYTF.

Only a few counts were recorded for this clone. J is TRBJ2-7 and V is TRBV4-1, with a possible D match to TRBD2 (6 bases). The CDR3 loop spans 16 amino acids. V dropped 4 bases and J dropped 0 bases, with 16 bases sitting between them. Germline V gene lookup returns CDR1 MGHRA and CDR2 YSYEKL. CDR3 coding DNA: TGCGCCAGCAGCCCTCGGGTCGCGGGAAGCTCCTACGAGCAGTACTTC. Translation gives CASSPRVAGSSYEQYF.

The chain combines TRBV30 with TRBJ1-2; D gene uncertain. The V end lost 5 bases, the J end lost 8 bases, and 18 bases lay between the germline ends. Germline values: CDR1 GTSNPN, CDR2 SVGIG (reference sequence). The length of the CDR3 is 13 residues. The CDR3 DNA follows: TGTGCCTGGGTACCGGGTCTTGTCTGGGGCTACACCTTC. Amino acid sequence: CAWVPGLVWGYTF.

In nucleotides, the CDR3 is TGTGCCAGCAGTTCCTACATCGCAGGGGGCCGGGCTGAAGCTTTCTTT. Translating it yields CASSSYIAGGRAEAFF. The chain is built from TRBV28 and TRBJ1-1; TRBD1 matches 8 bases. Germline-derived CDR1 and CDR2 are MDHEN and SYDVKM. This CDR3 has 16 residues. The trim removed 4 bases at V and 6 bases at J, leaving 13 bases unmatched.

The chain uses TRBV5-1 and TRBJ2-3, with D possibly TRBD2 on 6 matching bases. V was trimmed by 2 bases and J by 0 bases, leaving 13 bases between them. The CDR3 totals 16 residues. CDR1 SGHRS and CDR2 YFSETQ come from the germline V gene. CDR3 region: CASSFGGLPSTDTQYF. The CDR3 DNA reads TGCGCCAGCAGCTTCGGAGGACTACCAAGCACAGATACGCAGTATTTT. Supplemented by reference TRBV5-1 and TRBJ2-3, the full variable domain reads KAGVTQTPRYLIKTRGQQVTLSCSPISGHRSVSWYQQTPGQGLQFLFEYFSETQRNKGNFPGRFSGRQFSNSRSEMNVSTLELGDSALYLCASSFGGLPSTDTQYFGPGTRLTVL.

The sample holds one count of this clone. The J gene is TRBJ1-1, the V gene TRBV7-3; a weak D match, TRBD1 (5 bases). Germline CDR1 reads SGHTA; CDR2 reads FQGTGA. V lost 7 bases, J lost 0 bases, and 12 bases lay in between. The CDR3 spans 14 residues. In DNA, the CDR3 is TGTGCCAGCAACCTCGACAGAATGAACACTGAAGCTTTCTTT. This codes for CASNLDRMNTEAFF.

The CDR3 region has the DNA TGTGCCAGCAGCTTAGGGGCCGGGACAGCCAACTACGAGCAGTACTTC. Translated, it gives CASSLGAGTANYEQYF. The chain uses TRBV7-8 and TRBJ2-7; 7 bases match TRBD1. V was pared by 1 base and J by 3 bases, with 9 bases of the junction left unmatched. Germline-derived CDR1 and CDR2 are SGHVS and FQNEAQ. CDR3 length: 16 residues. The full variable domain, its missing parts supplied by reference TRBV7-8 and TRBJ2-7, is GAGVSQSPRYKVAKRGQDVALRCDPISGHVSLFWYQQALGQGPEFLTYFQNEAQLDKSGLPSDRFFAERPEGSVSTLKIQRTQQEDSAVYLCASSLGAGTANYEQYFGPGTRLTVT.

The chain joins TRBV4-3 to TRBJ1-5; TRBD1 matches at 12 bases. V shed 1 base and J 0 bases; nucleotides not matched to a gene: 7. The CDR3 has 19 residues. Germline CDR1 LGHNA, CDR2 YSLEER. The CDR3: CASSQAGTGGPDSNQPQHF. CDR3 DNA sequence: TGCGCCAGCAGCCAAGCCGGGACAGGGGGCCCAGATAGCAATCAGCCCCAGCATTTT.

This chain links TRBV3-1 (or the pseudogene TRBV3-2) with TRBJ2-2, with 7 nucleotides matching TRBD2. The germline V gene has CDR1 LGHDT and CDR2 YNNKEL (reference sequence). V was pared by 6 bases and J by 3 bases, with 31 bases of the junction left unmatched. The CDR3 is 23 amino acids. Written as DNA, the CDR3 is TGTGCCAGCAGACAAAGGTCTCCGGGGTCTAGAGAGGGGAGGGGTTTTGACACCGGGGAGCTGTTTTTT. Translation gives CASRQRSPGSREGRGFDTGELFF.

This chain connects TRBV11-1 to TRBJ1-1; 7 nucleotides agree with TRBD1. The junction had 10 bases not matched to a gene; V was cut back by 5 bases and J by 10 bases. This CDR3 is 13 amino acids long. The germline CDR1 and CDR2 sequences are SGHAT and FQDESV (reference sequence). CDR3: CASSATSQGGAFF. In nucleotides, the CDR3 is TGTGCCAGCAGCGCCACGAGCCAGGGGGGAGCTTTCTTT.

The J gene is TRBJ2-3, the V gene TRBV10-3, with TRBD2 matching 15 bases. Germline V gives CDR1 ENHRY, CDR2 SYGVKD. J was trimmed by 2 bases and V by 2 bases; bases with no gene match: 8. The CDR3 totals 19 residues. The CDR3 is CAISEPGLAGGPLTDTQYF. Here the CDR3 DNA reads TGTGCCATCAGTGAGCCCGGACTAGCGGGAGGGCCTCTCACAGATACGCAGTATTTT.

The chain joins TRBV9 to TRBJ2-2; 7 bases are shared with TRBD2. The V gene's germline CDR1 is SGDLS and CDR2 YYNGEE. The V segment lost 4 bases and the J segment 1 base; nucleotides outside the gene matches: 7. This CDR3 has 16 amino acids. The CDR3, as DNA: TGTGCCAGCAGCCCCTTGGGGGGGGAGAACACCGGGGAGCTGTTTTTT. It specifies CASSPLGGENTGELFF. The full variable domain, rest sourced from reference TRBV9 and TRBJ2-2, is DSGVTQTPKHLITATGQRVTLRCSPRSGDLSVYWYQQSLDQGLQFLIQYYNGEERAKGNILERFSAQQFPDLHSELNLSSLELGDSALYFCASSPLGGENTGELFFGEGSRLTVL.

This clone was recorded once. CDR3 residues: CAWSNSRAHTGELFF. CDR3 bases: TGTGCCTGGAGTAACTCGCGGGCCCACACCGGGGAGCTGTTTTTT. The chain recombines TRBV30 with TRBJ2-2; tentatively, D is TRBD2 (5 bases). The CDR3 is 15 amino acids. V shed 2 bases and J shed 3 bases, with 13 bases lying between them. Germline CDR1 reads GTSNPN; CDR2 reads SVGIG (reference sequence).

This clone was observed a few times. The genes are TRBV6-4 and TRBJ1-2, with a weak D call TRBD1 (6 bases). V was shortened by 5 bases and J by 4 bases, with 26 bases between the two germline ends. CDR3 length equals 18 residues. From germline, CDR1 is MRHNA and CDR2 SNTAGT. For the CDR3, the DNA is TGTGCCAGCAGTCCAACCGATAGTAACAGGGATAGGGGCTATGGCTACACCTTC. It translates to CASSPTDSNRDRGYGYTF.

The chain uses TRBV12-3 or TRBV12-4 and TRBJ2-1, with D possibly matching TRBD2 (6 bases). Trimming shortened V by 4 bases and J by 10 bases, and 11 bases separated the two germline ends. The CDR3 loop spans 12 amino acids. CDR3 nucleotide sequence: TGTGCCAGCAGTTACAGCAGCGGGGAGCAGTTCTTC. Amino acid sequence: CASSYSSGEQFF.

The chain uses TRBV5-1 and TRBJ2-5; TRBD2 aligns across 11 bases. The V gene end was trimmed by 3 bases and the J gene end by 4 bases; junction bases not matched to a gene: 11. This CDR3 has 17 residues. The germline CDR1 and CDR2 sequences are SGHRS and YFSETQ. The CDR3 here is CASSSDGSGGALETQYF. For the CDR3, the DNA is TGCGCCAGCAGCTCGGACGGTAGCGGGGGGGCTTTAGAGACCCAGTACTTC.

The V call is TRBV30, the J call TRBJ2-7, with 8 bases aligning to TRBD1. This CDR3 spans 12 amino acids. The V segment lost 5 bases and the J segment 3 bases; nucleotides outside the gene matches: 3. Germline V gives CDR1 GTSNPN, CDR2 SVGIG (reference sequence). The CDR3 nucleotides are TGTGCCTGGGGGACAGGCAACTACGAGCAGTACTTC. Amino acid sequence: CAWGTGNYEQYF.

The chain joins TRBV29-1 to TRBJ2-3, with TRBD2 matching 8 bases. V shed 7 bases, J shed 5 bases, and the junction held 8 bases outside the gene matches. The CDR3 runs to 13 residues. Germline values: CDR1 SQVTM, CDR2 ANQGSEA. CDR3 nucleotides: TGCAGCGCACCCGGGGGGGGAGGAGATACGCAGTATTTT. Translated, it gives CSAPGGGGDTQYF.

The chain is built from TRBV9 and TRBJ2-1, with a weak D call TRBD2 (5 bases). The CDR3 has 15 amino acids. V was cut by 3 bases and J by 8 bases, with 18 bases left in between. Germline V gives CDR1 SGDLS, CDR2 YYNGEE. CDR3 residues: CASSAAAPPGDEQFF. The DNA of the CDR3 is TGTGCCAGCAGCGCAGCGGCCCCGCCGGGCGATGAGCAGTTCTTC.

The gene calls are TRBV7-9 and TRBJ2-7; D perhaps matches TRBD2 (5 bases). The length of the CDR3 is 12 residues. V dropped 7 bases and J dropped 6 bases, with 13 bases sitting between them. Germline loops: CDR1 SEHNR, CDR2 FQNEAQ (reference sequence). CDR3 coding DNA: TGTGCCAGCACCGCGGACCGGGGCGAGCAGTACTTC. It specifies CASTADRGEQYF.

This clone appeared a few times. The chain has TRBV18 and TRBJ2-3; 16 positions match TRBD2. Germline trimming cut 3 bases from V and 4 bases from J; bases unmatched to any gene: 1. Germline CDR1 reads KGHSH; CDR2 reads LQKENI. The CDR3 is made up of 16 amino acids. CDR3 coding DNA: TGTGCCAGCTCACCGGGACTAGCGGGGGGGCCAGATACGCAGTATTTT. As protein: CASSPGLAGGPDTQYF.